This TCR beta chain was sequenced in a study of radiation and T cells in renal cell carcinoma. General study results and limits: Pretreatment tumor biopsies were lacking, so baseline clonotypes are unknown.

This clone has just one count. As yet, its antigen is unknown. Distinct nucleotide sequences in the sample also encode this CDR3. Germline V CDR1 and CDR2: SGDLS, YYNGEE. This CDR3 is built from 13 residues. Between the trimmed V and J ends, which lost 3 bases and 1 base, there was a span of 7 bases. Time point described: blood 4 weeks post-SBRT, at nephrectomy. The treatment was: 15 Gy SBRT to primary tumor, nephrectomy 4 weeks later. This table comes from immunoSEQ multiplex PCR, and its TCRdb copy is limited to in-frame clones, with some not included. Found here are about 170,000 clones, 88% of them singletons; the top ten hold around 11%.

This chain uses TRBV9 with TRBJ1-1; no reliable D call. The sequence was collected from a woman aged 50 to 60 with renal cell carcinoma. Sequencing was performed on blood, taken from a patient whose treatment included radiotherapy and nephrectomy. DNA of the CDR3: TGTGCCAGCAGCGCACAAAGGAACACTGAAGCTTTCTTT. This sequence encodes CASSAQRNTEAFF.